This TCR beta chain was identified in a study of metastatic and nonmetastatic thyroid tumors. Background on the study: Comparison of repertoires was carried out across blood and tumor or nodule tissue from malignant and benign thyroid patients.

All patients were treatment-naive before thyroid surgery. Original methodology: For papillary thyroid cancer, a distant-metastasis classifier was constructed from CDR3 differences observed across clinicopathological groups. TCRdb re-called clones via MiXCR from the PCR reads. TCRdb, rather than the study authors, made the V and J calls. The data contain tens of thousands of clones, roughly 15% of them singletons. This clone showed up many times. Antigen specificity is unknown. Regarding the study as a whole: Versus benign nodules, malignant thyroid tumors reportedly had significantly higher TCR beta diversity, in blood and tumor.

CDR1 is SGHDT and CDR2 is YYEEEE in the germline V gene. The CDR3 is 17 residues long. J was trimmed by 7 bases and V by 5 bases; bases with no gene match: 13. This chain joins TRBV5-6 and TRBJ2-1; TRBD2 matches 12 bases. The sequenced material came from blood. The receptor comes from a female donor with papillary thyroid cancer or a benign thyroid nodule (not recorded which). Some clones in this sample may be carry-over from other donors' samples. CDR3 protein: CASRLRTSGVHRNEQFF. In DNA form, the CDR3 reads TGTGCCAGCAGACTAAGGACTAGCGGGGTCCATCGGAATGAGCAGTTCTTC.